These 10 T cell receptor beta chains came from one sample sequenced in a study of OX40 agonist ivuxolimab in advanced cancers. Method: immunoSEQ multiplex PCR; TCRdb's copy keeps in-frame clones and lacks some. The table has tens of thousands of clones, 91% seen once. The specimen was CD4+ or CD8+ T cells sorted from blood, collected in a trial of the OX40 agonist ivuxolimab. The receptors here all came from an adult with an advanced solid tumor such as melanoma, head and neck, liver or kidney cancer.

The chain links TRBV28 to TRBJ2-7; D is undetermined. In germline, CDR1 is MDHEN, CDR2 SYDVKM. This CDR3 comprises 12 residues. Trimming cost V 6 bases and J 6 bases, with 12 bases left between them. CDR3 region: CASSGLVREQYF. For the CDR3, the DNA is TGTGCCAGCAGCGGGCTGGTCCGCGAGCAGTACTTC.

The V gene is TRBV28, the J gene TRBJ2-7; D possibly corresponds to TRBD2 (6 bases). CDR1 and CDR2 (germline): MDHEN, SYDVKM. CDR3 length equals 15 residues. V lost 6 bases to trimming and J lost 2 bases, with 17 bases between them. The CDR3 DNA reads as TGTGCCAGCAGACTTGGAGGGGTTCTTACCTACGAGCAGTACTTC. Translated, it gives CASRLGGVLTYEQYF. The full variable domain, rest sourced from reference TRBV28 and TRBJ2-7, is DVKVTQSSRYLVKRTGEKVFLECVQDMDHENMFWYRQDPGLGLRLIYFSYDVKMKEKGDIPEGYSVSREKKERFSLILESASTNQTSMYLCASRLGGVLTYEQYFGPGTRLTVT.

The chain carries TRBV28 and TRBJ2-2, with D tentatively TRBD1 (6 bases). CDR1 is MDHEN, CDR2 SYDVKM, per germline. This CDR3 is 12 amino acids long. V shed 6 bases and J shed 6 bases, with 8 bases lying between them. In DNA form, the CDR3 reads TGTGCCAGCAGATCAGGGGCCGGGGAGCTGTTTTTT. Its translation: CASRSGAGELFF.

The CDR3 DNA reads TGTGCCAGCAGTTCGGGACGGATGAGGCCCCAGCATTTT. Translation gives CASSSGRMRPQHF. The chain has TRBV28 and TRBJ1-5; D is perhaps TRBD1 (5 bases). Looked up from germline, CDR1 is MDHEN and CDR2 is SYDVKM. V was pared by 4 bases and J by 9 bases, with 13 bases between. This CDR3 is built from 13 residues.

The chain links TRBV6-4 to TRBJ2-3, with 9 nucleotides matching TRBD2. Germline CDR1 reads MRHNA; CDR2 reads SNTAGT. CDR3 length: 15 amino acids. Germline trimming cut 5 bases from V and 0 bases from J; bases unmatched to any gene: 3. The CDR3 nucleotides are TGTGCCAGCAGTTCTAGCGGGACTAGCACAGATACGCAGTATTTT. It is translated as CASSSSGTSTDTQYF.

This chain connects TRBV5-1 to TRBJ2-3; TRBD2 agrees at 10 bases. Germline V gives CDR1 SGHRS, CDR2 YFSETQ. V dropped 4 bases and J dropped 3; count of bases not matched to a gene: 8. This CDR3 contains 16 residues. CDR3 nucleotides: TGCGCCAGCAGCACGGGGACTAGCGTCAGTACAGATACGCAGTATTTT. The encoded protein is CASSTGTSVSTDTQYF.

The chain joins TRBV6-6 to TRBJ2-7, with D tentatively TRBD2 (6 bases). With 6 bases removed from V and 2 bases from J, the gap between germline ends came to 17 bases. Germline assignment: CDR1 MNHNY and CDR2 SVGAGI (reference sequence). The CDR3 extends over 15 amino acids. DNA of the CDR3: TGTGCCAGCAGCCCCTGGTCGGGAGTTACCTACGAGCAGTACTTC. Residues: CASSPWSGVTYEQYF.

The chain is built from TRBV10-3 and TRBJ1-2; 8 bases match TRBD1. The CDR3 extends over 13 amino acids. The germline gives CDR1 ENHRY, CDR2 SYGVKD. The V gene end was trimmed by 2 bases and the J gene end by 8 bases; junction bases not matched to a gene: 4. CDR3 sequence reads: CAISEGQGAGYTF. DNA of the CDR3: TGTGCCATCAGTGAGGGACAGGGTGCCGGCTACACCTTC.

The V gene is TRBV6-5, the J gene TRBJ1-1, with a possible D match to TRBD1 (5 bases). This CDR3 is built from 14 residues. Germline V gives CDR1 MNHEY, CDR2 SVGAGI. V lost 7 bases to trimming and J lost 0 bases, with 12 bases between them. CDR3 sequence reads: CASNPDSVNTEAFF. The CDR3 bases are TGTGCCAGCAACCCAGACAGTGTGAACACTGAAGCTTTCTTT.

This rearrangement joins TRBV30 to TRBJ1-3, with 8 bases matching TRBD1. After removal of 2 bases from V and 0 bases from J, the junction contained 3 bases not matched to a gene. This CDR3 contains 15 residues. Germline lookup yields CDR1 GTSNPN and CDR2 SVGIG (reference sequence). Here the CDR3 DNA reads TGTGCCTGGAGTAACGGACAGGGCTCTGGAAACACCATATATTTT. This sequence encodes CAWSNGQGSGNTIYF.